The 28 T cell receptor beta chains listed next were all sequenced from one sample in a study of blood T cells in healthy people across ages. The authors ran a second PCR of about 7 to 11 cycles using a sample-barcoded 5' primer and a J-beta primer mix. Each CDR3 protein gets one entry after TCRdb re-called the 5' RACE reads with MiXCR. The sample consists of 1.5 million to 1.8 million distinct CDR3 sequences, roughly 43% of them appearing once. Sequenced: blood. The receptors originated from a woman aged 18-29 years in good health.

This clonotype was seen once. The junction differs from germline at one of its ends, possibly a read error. Here the CDR3 reads CASSQVRGAGGHTF. The CDR3, as DNA: TGCGCCAGCAGCCAAGTGAGAGGCGCGGGTGGCCACACCTTC. The chain links TRBV4-1 to TRBJ1-2; no clear D. The CDR3 is 14 residues long. Germline CDR1 is MGHRA and CDR2 is YSYEKL.

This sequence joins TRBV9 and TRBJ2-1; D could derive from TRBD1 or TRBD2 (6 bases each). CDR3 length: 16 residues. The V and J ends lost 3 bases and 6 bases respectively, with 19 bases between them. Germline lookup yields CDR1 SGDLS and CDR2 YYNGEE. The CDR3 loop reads CASSARSGGGFNEQFF. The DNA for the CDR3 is TGTGCCAGCAGCGCTAGGAGTGGAGGGGGTTTCAATGAGCAGTTCTTC.

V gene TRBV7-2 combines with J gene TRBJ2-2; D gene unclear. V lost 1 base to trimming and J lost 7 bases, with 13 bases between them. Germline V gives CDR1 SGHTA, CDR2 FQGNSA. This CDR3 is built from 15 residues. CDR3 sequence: CASSLVYVFLGELFF. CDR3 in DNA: TGTGCCAGCAGCTTAGTTTATGTGTTCCTCGGGGAGCTGTTTTTT.

As DNA, the CDR3 is TGCAGTGCTAGCGCTCCCGGGACTAGCGGCGAAAATGAGCAGTACTTC. Encoded protein: CSASAPGTSGENEQYF. This chain joins TRBV20-1 and TRBJ2-7; the match to TRBD2 covers 11 bases. Germline loops: CDR1 DFQATT, CDR2 SNEGSKA (reference sequence). V lost 3 bases and J lost 7; bases outside the gene matches: 14. This CDR3 spans 16 amino acids.

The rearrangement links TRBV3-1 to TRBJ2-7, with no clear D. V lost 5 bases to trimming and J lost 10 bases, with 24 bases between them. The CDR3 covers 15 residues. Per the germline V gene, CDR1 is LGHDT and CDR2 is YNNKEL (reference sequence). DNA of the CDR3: TGTGCCAGCAGCTTAAAAGGGTTATCGAAAGCGTCCCAGTACTTC. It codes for CASSLKGLSKASQYF.

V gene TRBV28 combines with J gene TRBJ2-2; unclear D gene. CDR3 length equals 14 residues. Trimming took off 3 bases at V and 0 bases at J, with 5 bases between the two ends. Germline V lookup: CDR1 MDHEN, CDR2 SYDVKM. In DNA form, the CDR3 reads TGTGCCAGCAGTTTTCCGGCGAACACCGGGGAGCTGTTTTTT. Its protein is CASSFPANTGELFF.

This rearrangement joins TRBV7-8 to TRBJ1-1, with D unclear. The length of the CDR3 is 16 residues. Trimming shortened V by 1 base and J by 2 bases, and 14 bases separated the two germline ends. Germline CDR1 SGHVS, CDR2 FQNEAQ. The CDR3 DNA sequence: TGTGCCAGCAGCTTAGATCTGGGAGATCAAAACACTGAAGCTTTCTTT. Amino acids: CASSLDLGDQNTEAFF.

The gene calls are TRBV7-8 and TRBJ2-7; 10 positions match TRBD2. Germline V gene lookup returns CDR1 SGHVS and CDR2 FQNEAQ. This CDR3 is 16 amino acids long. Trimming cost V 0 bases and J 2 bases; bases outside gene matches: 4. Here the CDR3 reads CASSLAGTSATYEQYF. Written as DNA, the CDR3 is TGTGCCAGCAGCTTAGCGGGGACTAGCGCAACCTACGAGCAGTACTTC.

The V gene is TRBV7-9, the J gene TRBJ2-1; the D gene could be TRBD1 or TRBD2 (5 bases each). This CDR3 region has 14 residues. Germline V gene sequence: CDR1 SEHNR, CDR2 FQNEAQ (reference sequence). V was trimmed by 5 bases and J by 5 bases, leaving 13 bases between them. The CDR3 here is CASSVTSGHNEQFF. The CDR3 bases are TGTGCCAGCAGCGTAACGTCGGGACACAATGAGCAGTTCTTC.

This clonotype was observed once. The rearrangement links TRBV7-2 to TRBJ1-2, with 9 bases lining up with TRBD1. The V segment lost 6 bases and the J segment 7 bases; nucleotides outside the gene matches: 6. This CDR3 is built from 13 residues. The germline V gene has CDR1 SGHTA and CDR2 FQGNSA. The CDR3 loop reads CASREHRGLGYTF. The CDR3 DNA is TGTGCCAGCAGAGAGCACAGGGGGCTTGGCTACACCTTC.

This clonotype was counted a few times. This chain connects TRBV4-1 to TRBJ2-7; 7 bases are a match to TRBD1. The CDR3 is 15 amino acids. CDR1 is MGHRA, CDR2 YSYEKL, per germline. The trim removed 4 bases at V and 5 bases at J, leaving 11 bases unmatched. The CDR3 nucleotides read TGCGCCAGCAGCCGTTGGACAGGCAATGCTGACGAGCAGTACTTC. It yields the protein CASSRWTGNADEQYF.

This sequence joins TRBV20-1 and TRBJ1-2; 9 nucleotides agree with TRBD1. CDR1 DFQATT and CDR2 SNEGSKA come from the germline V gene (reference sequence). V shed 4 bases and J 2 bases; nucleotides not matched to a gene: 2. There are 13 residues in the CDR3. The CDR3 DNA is TGCAGTGCTATCGGACAGGGGAACTATGGCTACACCTTC. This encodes CSAIGQGNYGYTF.

This CDR3 reads CASSTREATGNTIYF. Here the CDR3 DNA reads TGTGCCAGCAGCACCCGGGAAGCCACTGGAAACACCATATATTTT. V usage is TRBV7-9 and J usage is TRBJ1-3; D is unresolved. Germline V gene lookup returns CDR1 SEHNR and CDR2 FQNEAQ (reference sequence). The CDR3 loop spans 15 amino acids. Trimming removed 5 bases from V and 2 bases from J, with 13 bases in between.

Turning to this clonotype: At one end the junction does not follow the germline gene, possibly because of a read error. CDR3 residues: CASSYKRRNAEAFF. CDR3 in DNA: TGTGCCAGCAGTTACAAGCGGAGGAACGCTGAAGCTTTCTTT. This rearrangement joins TRBV6-2 or TRBV6-3 to TRBJ1-1; D is unclear. The V gene's germline CDR1 is MNHEY and CDR2 SVGEGT. The CDR3 has 14 residues.

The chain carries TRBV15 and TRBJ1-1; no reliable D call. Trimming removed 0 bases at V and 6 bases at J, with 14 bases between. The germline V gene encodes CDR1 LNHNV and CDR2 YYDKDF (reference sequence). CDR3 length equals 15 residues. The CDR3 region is CATSREGLYGAEAFF. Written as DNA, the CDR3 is TGTGCCACCAGCAGAGAGGGTTTATACGGCGCTGAAGCTTTCTTT.

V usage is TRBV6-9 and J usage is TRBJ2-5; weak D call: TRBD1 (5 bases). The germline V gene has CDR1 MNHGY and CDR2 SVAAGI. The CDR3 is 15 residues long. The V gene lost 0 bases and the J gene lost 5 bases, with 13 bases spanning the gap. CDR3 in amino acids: CASSYSGRKVETQYF. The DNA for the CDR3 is TGTGCCAGCAGTTATTCGGGGCGCAAGGTTGAGACCCAGTACTTC.

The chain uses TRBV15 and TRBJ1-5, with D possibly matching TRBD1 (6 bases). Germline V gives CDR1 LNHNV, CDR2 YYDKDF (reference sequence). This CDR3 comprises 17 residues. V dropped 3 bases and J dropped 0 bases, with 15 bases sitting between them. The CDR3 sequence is CATSSTWTVNSNQPQHF. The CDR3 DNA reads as TGTGCCACCAGCAGTACCTGGACAGTTAATAGCAATCAGCCCCAGCATTTT.

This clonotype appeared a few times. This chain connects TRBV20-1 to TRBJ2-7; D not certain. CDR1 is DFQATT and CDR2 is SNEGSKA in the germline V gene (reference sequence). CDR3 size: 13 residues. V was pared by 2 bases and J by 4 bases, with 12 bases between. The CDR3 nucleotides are TGCAGTGCTAGACCCCTTGACCGGTACGAGCAGTACTTC. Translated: CSARPLDRYEQYF.

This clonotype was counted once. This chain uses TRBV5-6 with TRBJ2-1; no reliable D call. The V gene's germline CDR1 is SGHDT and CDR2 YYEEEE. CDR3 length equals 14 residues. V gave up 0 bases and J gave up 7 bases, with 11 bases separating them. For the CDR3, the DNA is TGTGCCAGCAGCTTGGGATACGCTCTTAATGAGCAGTTCTTC. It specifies CASSLGYALNEQFF.

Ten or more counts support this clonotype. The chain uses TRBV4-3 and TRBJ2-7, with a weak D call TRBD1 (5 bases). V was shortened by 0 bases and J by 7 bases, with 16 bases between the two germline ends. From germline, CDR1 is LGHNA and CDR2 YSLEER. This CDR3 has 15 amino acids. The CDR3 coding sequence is TGCGCCAGCAGCCAAGATCTTAGGACAACTGGAGAGCAGTACTTC. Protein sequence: CASSQDLRTTGEQYF.

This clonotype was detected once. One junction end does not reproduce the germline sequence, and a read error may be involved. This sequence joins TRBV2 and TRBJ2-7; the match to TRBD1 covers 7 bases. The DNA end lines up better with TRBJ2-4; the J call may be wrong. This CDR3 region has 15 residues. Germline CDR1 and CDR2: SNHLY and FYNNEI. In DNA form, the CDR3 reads TGTGTCAGCAGTGAACCCCGGGACAGAAAAAACATTCAGTACTTC. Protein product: CVSSEPRDRKNIQYF.

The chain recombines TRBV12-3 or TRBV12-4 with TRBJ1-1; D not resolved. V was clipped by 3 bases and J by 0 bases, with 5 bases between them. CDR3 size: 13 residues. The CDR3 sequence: CASSFFMNTEAFF. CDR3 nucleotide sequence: TGTGCCAGCAGTTTTTTCATGAACACTGAAGCTTTCTTT.

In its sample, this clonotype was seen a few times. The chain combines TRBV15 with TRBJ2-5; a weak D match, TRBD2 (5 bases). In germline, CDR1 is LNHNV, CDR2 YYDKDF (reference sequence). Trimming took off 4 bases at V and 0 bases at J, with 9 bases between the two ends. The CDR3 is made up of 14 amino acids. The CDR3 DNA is TGTGCCACCAGCATTGGACTGGACCAAGAGACCCAGTACTTC. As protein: CATSIGLDQETQYF. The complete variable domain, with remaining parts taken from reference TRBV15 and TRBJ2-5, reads DAMVIQNPRYQVTQFGKPVTLSCSQTLNHNVMYWYQQKSSQAPKLLFHYYDKDFNNEADTPDNFQSRRPNTSFCFLDIRSPGLGDTAMYLCATSIGLDQETQYFGPGTRLLVL.

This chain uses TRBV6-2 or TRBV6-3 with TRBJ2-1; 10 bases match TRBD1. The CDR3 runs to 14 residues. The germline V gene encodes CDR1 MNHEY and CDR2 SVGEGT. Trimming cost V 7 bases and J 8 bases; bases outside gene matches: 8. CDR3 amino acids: CASKGQGVGYEQFF. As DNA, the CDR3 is TGTGCCAGCAAAGGACAGGGGGTCGGCTATGAGCAGTTCTTC.

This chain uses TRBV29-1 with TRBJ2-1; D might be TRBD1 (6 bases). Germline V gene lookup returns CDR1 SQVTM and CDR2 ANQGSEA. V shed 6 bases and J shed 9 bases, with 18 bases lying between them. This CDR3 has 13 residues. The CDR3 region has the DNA TGCAGCGTGACAGGTTTGTCGTATATTGAGCAGTTCTTC. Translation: CSVTGLSYIEQFF.

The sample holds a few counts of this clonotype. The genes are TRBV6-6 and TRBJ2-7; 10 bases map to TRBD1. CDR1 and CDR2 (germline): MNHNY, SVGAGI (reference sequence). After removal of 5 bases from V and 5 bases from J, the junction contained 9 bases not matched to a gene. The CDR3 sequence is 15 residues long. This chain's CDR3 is CASSHPGQGYHEQYF. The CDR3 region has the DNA TGTGCCAGCAGTCACCCGGGACAGGGGTACCACGAGCAGTACTTC.

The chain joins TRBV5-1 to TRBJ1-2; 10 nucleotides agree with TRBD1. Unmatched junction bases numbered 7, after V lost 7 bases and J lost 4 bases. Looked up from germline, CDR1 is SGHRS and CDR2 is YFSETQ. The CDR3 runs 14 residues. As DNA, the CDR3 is TGCGCCAGCGGACCGGGACAGGGGTTCTATGGCTACACCTTC. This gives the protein CASGPGQGFYGYTF.

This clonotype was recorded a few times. The CDR3 spells CASSWGRSETQYF. CDR3 nucleotides: TGTGCCAGCAGCTGGGGACGGTCAGAGACCCAGTACTTC. The chain combines TRBV13 with TRBJ2-5; either TRBD1 or TRBD2 may supply D (5 bases each). V gave up 4 bases and J gave up 4 bases, with 10 bases separating them. The length of the CDR3 is 13 residues. Germline V CDR1 and CDR2: PRHDT, FYEKMQ (reference sequence). Together with reference TRBV13 and TRBJ2-5, the CDR3 gives the full variable domain: AAGVIQSPRHLIKEKRETATLKCYPIPRHDTVYWYQQGPGQDPQFLISFYEKMQSDKGSIPDRFSAQQFSDYHSELNMSSLELGDSALYFCASSWGRSETQYFGPGTRLLVL.